A selection of T cell receptor beta chains follows, all from one sample in a study of blood T cell repertoires in COVID-19. Assay: immunoSEQ multiplex PCR; the TCRdb copy retains only in-frame clones and omits some. The table shows 100,000 to 150,000 clones, with around nine tenths occurring only once. What was sequenced was peripheral blood. The source is a human donor in a cohort sampled during active COVID-19. CDR3s include the opening cysteine and the closing phenylalanine or tryptophan. D genes are given only for firm matches. Clone size is given for some rows only: seen once, a few or many times, or a class if the clone is expanded.

j_call: TRBJ2-5
d_call: .
clone_size: .
v_call: TRBV5-6
cdr3_nt: TGTGCCAGCAGTTACCTAGTGTACCAAGAGACCCAGTACTTC
cdr3_aa: CASSYLVYQETQYF

j_call: TRBJ2-1
d_call: .
clone_size: .
v_call: TRBV7-9
cdr3_nt: TGTGCCAGCAGCCCCCGGGACTTCAATTACAATGAGCAGTTCTTC
cdr3_aa: CASSPRDFNYNEQFF

j_call: TRBJ2-1
d_call: TRBD1
clone_size: .
v_call: TRBV10-3
cdr3_nt: TGTGCCATCAGTGAAGTGTCCGAGGACAGGGGTGGATGGAGTGAGCAGTTCTTC
cdr3_aa: CAISEVSEDRGGWSEQFF

j_call: TRBJ2-5
d_call: .
clone_size: .
v_call: TRBV7-9
cdr3_nt: TGTGCCAGCAGCGACTGGGAGACCCAGTACTTC
cdr3_aa: CASSDWETQYF

j_call: TRBJ2-1
d_call: TRBD2
clone_size: .
v_call: TRBV4-2
cdr3_nt: TGTGCCAGCAGCCGAACTAGCGACCCTAGCTCCTACAATGAGCAGTTCTTC
cdr3_aa: CASSRTSDPSSYNEQFF

j_call: TRBJ1-2
d_call: .
clone_size: .
v_call: TRBV19
cdr3_nt: TGTGCCAGTAGTATGGTGGGCTGGGGGGATGGCTACACCTTC
cdr3_aa: CASSMVGWGDGYTF

j_call: TRBJ2-1
d_call: .
clone_size: once
v_call: TRBV5-1
cdr3_nt: TGCGCCAGCAGCTTGGAGGGACTCATGAGCTCCTACAATGAGCAGTTCTTC
cdr3_aa: CASSLEGLMSSYNEQFF

j_call: TRBJ2-7
d_call: TRBD1
clone_size: .
v_call: TRBV5-1
cdr3_nt: TGCGCCAGCAGCTTGGGGCCGGGACAGAGCTACGAGCAGTACTTC
cdr3_aa: CASSLGPGQSYEQYF

j_call: TRBJ1-4
d_call: TRBD1
clone_size: .
v_call: TRBV7-8
cdr3_nt: TGTGCCAGCAGCCCCCCACAGGGGGCGTGGGAAAAACTGTTTTTT
cdr3_aa: CASSPPQGAWEKLFF

j_call: TRBJ2-1
d_call: TRBD2
clone_size: .
v_call: TRBV27
cdr3_nt: TGTGCCAGCAGTTTCCAACTAGCGGGAAACAGTGAGCAGTTCTTC
cdr3_aa: CASSFQLAGNSEQFF

j_call: TRBJ2-6
d_call: .
clone_size: .
v_call: TRBV7-7
cdr3_nt: TGTGCTAGCAGCCGGACAGCTAGCTCTGGGGCCAACGTCCTGACTTTC
cdr3_aa: CASSRTASSGANVLTF

j_call: TRBJ2-2
d_call: .
clone_size: .
v_call: TRBV11-2
cdr3_nt: TGTGCCAGCAGCTGGGACTCCTGGACCGGGGAGCTGTTTTTT
cdr3_aa: CASSWDSWTGELFF

j_call: TRBJ2-1
d_call: TRBD2
clone_size: .
v_call: TRBV7-9
cdr3_nt: TGTGCCAGCAGCACAAGGACCGGGACCCGGGGACTAGCGGGAGTAAACAATGAGCAGTTCTTC
cdr3_aa: CASSTRTGTRGLAGVNNEQFF

j_call: TRBJ2-7
d_call: .
clone_size: .
v_call: TRBV18
cdr3_nt: TGTGCCAGCTCACCATCTCCAGGGGTCGAGCAGTACTTC
cdr3_aa: CASSPSPGVEQYF

j_call: TRBJ2-3
d_call: TRBD1
clone_size: .
v_call: TRBV3-1/TRBV3-2
cdr3_nt: TGTGCCAGCAGCCAAGACGGGACAGGGCGAGCCACAGATACGCAGTATTTT
cdr3_aa: CASSQDGTGRATDTQYF

j_call: TRBJ2-3
d_call: TRBD2
clone_size: .
v_call: TRBV11-2
cdr3_nt: TGTGCCAGCAGCTTAACGGTAGCGGGAGGGCCAGATACGCAGTATTTT
cdr3_aa: CASSLTVAGGPDTQYF

j_call: TRBJ2-2
d_call: TRBD2
clone_size: .
v_call: TRBV15
cdr3_nt: TGTGCCACCAGCATAGGGACTAGCGGGAGGGGGACCGGGGAGCTGTTTTTT
cdr3_aa: CATSIGTSGRGTGELFF

j_call: TRBJ2-3
d_call: TRBD1
clone_size: .
v_call: TRBV11-3
cdr3_nt: TGTGCCAGCAGCGCGGGACAGGGGAATAAGGGCACAGATACGCAGTATTTT
cdr3_aa: CASSAGQGNKGTDTQYF

j_call: TRBJ2-7
d_call: .
clone_size: .
v_call: TRBV3-1/TRBV3-2
cdr3_nt: TGTGCCAGCAGCCATGCCAGTTCCTACGAGCAGTACTTC
cdr3_aa: CASSHASSYEQYF

j_call: TRBJ2-2
d_call: .
clone_size: .
v_call: TRBV24-1
cdr3_nt: TGTGCCACCAGTGACCCCACTAGCTATTCCACCGGGGAGCTGTTTTTT
cdr3_aa: CATSDPTSYSTGELFF

j_call: TRBJ1-1
d_call: .
clone_size: .
v_call: TRBV7-9
cdr3_nt: TGTGCCAGCAGCTTAGCGCAGGGGCCGAACACTGAAGCTTTCTTT
cdr3_aa: CASSLAQGPNTEAFF

j_call: TRBJ2-3
d_call: TRBD1
clone_size: once
v_call: TRBV19
cdr3_nt: TGTGCCAGTAGAAAAACAGGGGCAGATACGCAGTATTTT
cdr3_aa: CASRKTGADTQYF